This TCR beta chain derives from a study of a mutant IDH1 vaccine in newly diagnosed glioma. Whole-study context: Initiation of the vaccine course occurred 4-6 weeks after radiotherapy alone, or alongside temozolomide cycles. Sex distribution of treated patients was approximately 60% male and roughly 40% female; mean age was around 40 years.

Regarding time point: week 35, safety follow-up. In every dose of vaccine, 300 ug of mutant IDH1 20-mer peptide was given alongside topical imiquimod. Newly diagnosed WHO grade 3 or 4 IDH1-mutant, ATRX-lost astrocytomas were identified in the donors. Concerning this clone: Its antigen is as yet unknown.

Clones were sequenced by immunoSEQ multiplex PCR, and TCRdb holds only the in-frame ones, with some missing. The data contain around 70,000 clones, approximately 86% of them singletons. Germline V gene lookup returns CDR1 SNHLY and CDR2 FYNNEI. V was pared by 5 bases and J by 2 bases, with 10 bases between. The CDR3 loop spans 14 amino acids. The origin of this receptor is a man aged 30 to 45 with glioma. The specimen was PBMCs, collected from a glioma patient whose treatment included an IDH1 peptide vaccine. The rearrangement links TRBV2 to TRBJ2-1, with a weak D call TRBD2 (5 bases). As DNA, the CDR3 is TGTGCCAGCAGTCCCGGGAAGGCCTACAATGAGCAGTTCTTC. This gives the protein CASSPGKAYNEQFF.